This record covers a single T cell receptor (beta chain). Average input was around 1,300 ng genomic DNA for immunoSEQ TCR beta CDR3 amplification. Profiling relied on immunoSEQ multiplex PCR, and the TCRdb table lists in-frame clones only, not all of them. This sample contains 30,000 or so clones. The data derive from a study of T cells in women clearing cervical HPV infection. At the level of the study: With HLA typing for only a few women, HLA confounding remains possible.

This receptor was taken from a woman aged 18-69 years with a cervical HPV16 infection that either progressed to CIN3+ or cleared (not recorded which). The source material was blood buffy coat.

CDR3 in amino acids: CSARDRRARTEAFF. The sequenced CDR3 bases are TGCAGTGCTAGAGATCGCAGGGCGCGCACTGAA. This chain joins TRBV20-1 and TRBJ1-1; the D gene is possibly TRBD1 (5 bases). The read ends 3 residues shy of where the CDR3 ends; the end is completed using the germline J gene. V gave up 0 bases and J gave up 4 bases, with 12 bases separating them. Germline assignment: CDR1 DFQATT and CDR2 SNEGSKA (reference sequence). This CDR3 comprises 14 residues.